This paragraph reports one T cell receptor beta chain. The sample is drawn from a study of blood T cell repertoires in COVID-19. Background on the study: Acute-phase and convalescent COVID-19 samples originated in the United States, Italy and Spain. T cells, B-cell-depleted T cells, or PBMCs supplied cDNA or gDNA.

The V end lost 3 bases, the J end lost 4 bases, and 7 bases lay between the germline ends. CDR1 is SQVTM, CDR2 ANQGSEA, per germline. CDR3 length: 11 residues. Cohorts were assigned according to the clinical history that participants reported. Donors in Cohort 3 who had recovered were those with two negative PCRs, healthcare professional clearance, or resolution of their symptoms. Profiling relied on immunoSEQ multiplex PCR, and the TCRdb table lists in-frame clones only, not all of them. The table has some 150,000 clones, 70% to 90% seen once. Sequencing was carried out using PBMCs or T cells enriched from blood (not recorded which). This rearrangement joins TRBV29-1 to TRBJ2-7, with D possibly being TRBD2 (6 bases). This sequence originates from a young woman who had recovered from COVID-19. In nucleotides, the CDR3 is TGCAGCGTTGAGGGAGGATACGAGCAGTACTTC. Its protein is CSVEGGYEQYF.